The entry below gives a single TCR beta chain sequence along with its context. Its antigen is unidentified. The V gene lost 2 bases and the J gene lost 5 bases, with 13 bases spanning the gap. The CDR3 length is 14 residues. Germline CDR1 reads SGHTS; CDR2 reads YDEGEE. This specimen comes from a study of shared clonotypes between healthy human individuals. Study-wide points: Clonotype sharing among donors was thought likely to change with sequencing depth. Specimens sampled were limited to blood, with tissue repertoires likely differing.

Deep-level assay runs were performed. Unsorted PBMC DNA went through sequencing on ten immunoSEQ deep assay plates. TCRdb's table, derived via immunoSEQ multiplex PCR, lists solely in-frame clones and lacks some. This table holds 450,000 to 650,000 clones, 70% to 80% found once. V and J are TRBV5-8 and TRBJ2-5; the D gene could be TRBD1 or TRBD2 (6 bases each). This TCR was sampled from a woman aged 40 to 50 in good health. Some clones in this sample may be carry-over from other donors' samples. Source material: PBMCs. The CDR3 is CASSFRGVRETQYF. The DNA for the CDR3 is TGTGCCAGCAGCTTTAGGGGGGTCCGGGAGACCCAGTACTTC.